This T cell receptor (beta chain) comes out of a study of T cell responses to AZD1222 COVID-19 vaccine. Study details: Second-dose schedules of about 4 or about 12 weeks were combined. Findings and limits, study-wide: It should be noted that donors were predominantly white British and more often female, and clonal diversity was possibly underestimated. Recipients of two AZD1222 doses showed rising Spike-specific TCR breadth and depth. Only five or six individuals given AZD1222 were seropositive at baseline.

With respect to this clone: Antigen unknown.

The junction had 7 bases not matched to a gene; V was cut back by 7 bases and J by 7 bases. The CDR3 totals 14 residues. Per the germline V gene, CDR1 is MNHEY and CDR2 is SMNVEV (reference sequence). TCRdb keeps only in-frame clones here, not all; method: immunoSEQ multiplex PCR. The sample records about 190,000 clones, roughly 90% being singletons. The source of this sequence is an adult in good health. The sample was peripheral blood, taken on day 0 of AZD1222 vaccination. The J gene is TRBJ2-1, the V gene TRBV27; 10 bases agree with TRBD2. CDR3 protein: CASTLAGSPNEQFF. The CDR3, as DNA: TGTGCCAGCACACTAGCGGGGTCCCCTAATGAGCAGTTCTTC.